These 18 T cell receptor beta chains share one sample of origin, sequenced in a study of shared clonotypes between healthy human individuals. Produced via immunoSEQ multiplex PCR; TCRdb's table is partial and in-frame only. The table includes more than 2,000,000 clones, approximately 95% detected once. Material for sequencing was naive CD4+ T cells from PBMCs. The subset: CD45RA+ positively selected. All receptors come from a man younger than 30 in good health. Some clones in this sample may be carry-over from other donors' samples.

This rearrangement joins TRBV28 to TRBJ2-1, with 14 positions matching TRBD2. The CDR3 consists of 17 residues. Looked up from germline, CDR1 is MDHEN and CDR2 is SYDVKM. V shed 5 bases and J 7 bases; nucleotides not matched to a gene: 10. The CDR3 region has the DNA TGTGCCAGCAGTCCTCGTCTCGGGACTAGCGGGAGTAATGAGCAGTTCTTC. Translation gives CASSPRLGTSGSNEQFF.

The chain couples TRBV30 to TRBJ2-1; 9 bases map to TRBD2. Germline V gene data show CDR1 as GTSNPN and CDR2 as SVGIG (reference sequence). This CDR3 is 13 amino acids long. Trimming at V came to 5 bases and at J to 8 bases, leaving 7 bases not matched to a gene. CDR3: CAWGPLAGHEQFF. The CDR3 region has the DNA TGTGCCTGGGGGCCCCTAGCGGGGCATGAGCAGTTCTTC. Looking up the rest from reference TRBV30 and TRBJ2-1 gives the full variable domain: SQTIHQWPATLVQPVGSPLSLECTVEGTSNPNLYWYRQAAGRGLQLLFYSVGIGQISSEVPQNLSASRPQDRQFILSSKKLLLSDSGFYLCAWGPLAGHEQFFGPGTRLTVL.

The V call is TRBV6-5, the J call TRBJ2-1; 8 positions agree with TRBD2. J was trimmed by 8 bases and V by 0 bases; bases with no gene match: 6. CDR3 size: 15 residues. CDR1 and CDR2 (germline): MNHEY, SVGAGI. The CDR3 nucleotides read TGTGCCAGCAGTTACTCCAGCGGGAGCGGCTATGAGCAGTTCTTC. As protein: CASSYSSGSGYEQFF.

The rearrangement joins TRBV27 to TRBJ1-3; perhaps TRBD1 as D (6 bases). The germline CDR1 and CDR2 sequences are MNHEY and SMNVEV (reference sequence). The CDR3 has 17 amino acids. V dropped 2 bases and J dropped 0 bases, with 14 bases sitting between them. The DNA of the CDR3 is TGTGCCAGCAGTTTACGGGGGGGGCCGTACTCTGGAAACACCATATATTTT. Amino acids: CASSLRGGPYSGNTIYF.

The chain is built from TRBV27 and TRBJ2-7, with 12 positions matching TRBD2. CDR1 and CDR2 (germline): MNHEY, SMNVEV (reference sequence). J lost 4 bases, V lost 4 bases, and 8 bases had no gene match. CDR3 size: 16 residues. The CDR3 protein is CASSSRTSGIHYEQYF. Here the CDR3 DNA reads TGTGCCAGCAGTTCCCGGACTAGCGGGATTCATTACGAGCAGTACTTC.

The CDR3 DNA sequence: TGTGCCAGCAGCCTGGGGCGGGAGCGGGTGGACGAGCAGTACTTC. The encoded protein is CASSLGRERVDEQYF. The V call is TRBV7-2, the J call TRBJ2-7, with 7 bases fitting TRBD2. V shed 5 bases and J 5 bases; nucleotides not matched to a gene: 12. CDR1 and CDR2 from the germline V gene are SGHTA and FQGNSA. This CDR3 spans 15 amino acids.

This clone was observed a single time. V is TRBV2 and J is TRBJ2-1; D uncertain. CDR3 length: 15 amino acids. Germline V gene lookup returns CDR1 SNHLY and CDR2 FYNNEI. V lost 4 bases and J 3 bases, leaving 13 bases between the germline ends. This CDR3 reads CASSVSRLDYNEQFF. DNA of the CDR3: TGTGCCAGCAGTGTCTCCCGGCTAGACTACAATGAGCAGTTCTTC.

The rearrangement links TRBV6-6 to TRBJ1-4; TRBD1 matches 11 bases. This CDR3 contains 16 residues. The germline V gene has CDR1 MNHNY and CDR2 SVGAGI (reference sequence). The V and J ends lost 5 bases and 1 base, in that order; junction bases with no gene match: 3. CDR3 in amino acids: CASSGTGGGTNEKLFF. CDR3 bases: TGTGCCAGCAGTGGGACAGGGGGTGGAACTAATGAAAAACTGTTTTTT.

The chain is built from TRBV11-2 and TRBJ1-2; possibly TRBD1 for D (6 bases). CDR3 size: 15 residues. The germline V and J ends were trimmed by 5 bases and 0 bases, with 13 bases remaining between them. Germline CDR1 reads SGHAT; CDR2 reads FQNNGV. The CDR3 nucleotides read TGTGCCAGCAGCCTTACAGGGTCGGCTAACTATGGCTACACCTTC. Translating gives CASSLTGSANYGYTF.

The chain combines TRBV15 with TRBJ2-1; D is perhaps TRBD1 or TRBD2 (6 bases each). Germline V gene sequence: CDR1 LNHNV, CDR2 YYDKDF (reference sequence). The CDR3 consists of 15 residues. V was pared by 8 bases and J by 2 bases, with 16 bases between. The CDR3 loop is CATGRGRGTYNEQFF. In DNA, the CDR3 is TGTGCCACCGGTCGGGGGCGAGGCACCTACAATGAGCAGTTCTTC.

The V gene is TRBV29-1, the J gene TRBJ2-7; 14 nucleotides agree with TRBD2. This CDR3 has 17 residues. The V gene's germline CDR1 is SQVTM and CDR2 ANQGSEA. After removal of 3 bases from V and 2 bases from J, the junction contained 9 bases not matched to a gene. The CDR3: CSVEGLAGATGAYEQYF. Here the CDR3 DNA reads TGCAGCGTTGAGGGACTAGCGGGAGCGACGGGGGCCTACGAGCAGTACTTC.

This rearrangement joins TRBV27 to TRBJ1-2, with a tentative D call TRBD1 (5 bases). This CDR3 comprises 13 residues. V lost 6 bases, J lost 2 bases, and 10 bases lay in between. The germline CDR1 and CDR2 sequences are MNHEY and SMNVEV (reference sequence). CDR3 loop: CASSRDGNYGYTF. The CDR3 region has the DNA TGTGCCAGCAGCAGGGACGGAAACTATGGCTACACCTTC.

The gene calls are TRBV10-1 and TRBJ1-5; possibly TRBD1 for D (6 bases). V lost 4 bases and J 5 bases, leaving 9 bases between the germline ends. This CDR3 has 13 amino acids. CDR1 and CDR2 from the germline V gene are WNHNN and SYGVQD (reference sequence). As DNA, the CDR3 is TGCGCCAGCAGTGGGGCAGGGGATCAGCCCCAGCATTTT. Protein sequence: CASSGAGDQPQHF.

The J gene is TRBJ2-2, the V gene TRBV5-4, with 9 bases identical to TRBD2. CDR3 length: 17 residues. V trimming: 0 bases; J trimming: 5 bases; junction bases outside the gene matches: 8. Germline V lookup: CDR1 SGHNT, CDR2 YYREEE (reference sequence). CDR3 bases: TGTGCCAGCAGCTTGGGCGGGAGGGAGAGGAGGACCGGGGAGCTGTTTTTT. It codes for CASSLGGRERRTGELFF.

The chain uses TRBV19 and TRBJ2-2; no definite D call. V was trimmed by 6 bases and J by 7 bases, leaving 18 bases between them. There are 15 residues in the CDR3. Germline V lookup: CDR1 LNHDA, CDR2 SQIVND (reference sequence). CDR3 DNA sequence: TGTGCCAGTAGCAAGAAGGGCGTCGTGGACGGGGAGCTGTTTTTT. This translates into CASSKKGVVDGELFF.

There are a few counts of this clone. This specimen includes other DNA sequences encoding the same CDR3. The gene calls are TRBV5-1 and TRBJ1-1; TRBD1 aligns across 8 bases. The germline V gene encodes CDR1 SGHRS and CDR2 YFSETQ. This CDR3 is 14 amino acids long. The junction had 7 bases not matched to a gene; V was cut back by 7 bases and J by 2 bases. The CDR3 DNA follows: TGCGCCAGCTCGTTGGACAGGGCAAACACTGAAGCTTTCTTT. Encoded protein: CASSLDRANTEAFF.

CDR3 residues: CASSGTNGGLEQYF. DNA for the CDR3: TGTGCCAGCAGTGGGACAAATGGAGGTCTCGAGCAGTACTTC. The gene calls are TRBV6-1 and TRBJ2-7; D is tentatively TRBD1 or TRBD2 (5 bases each). The CDR3 runs 14 residues. CDR1 is MNHNS and CDR2 is SASEGT in the germline V gene. The germline V and J ends were trimmed by 4 bases and 6 bases, with 16 bases remaining between them.

The chain is built from TRBV6-1 and TRBJ1-1, with D possibly matching TRBD1 (6 bases). The CDR3 sequence is 15 residues long. Germline V lookup: CDR1 MNHNS, CDR2 SASEGT. Deletions cut 5 bases from V and 0 bases from J, with 13 bases between. CDR3 region: CASSPLGGMNTEAFF. The CDR3 region has the DNA TGTGCCAGCAGTCCTCTTGGGGGCATGAACACTGAAGCTTTCTTT.